This T cell receptor beta chain came from a study of T cells after posttransplantation cyclophosphamide. General study findings and limits: Later blood repertoires were often dominated by clones from the donor CD8+ memory compartment. TRB overlap between skin or GI tissue T cells and blood was limited.

This clone was recorded at least ten times. What it binds is unknown. With 2 bases removed from V and 0 bases from J, the gap between germline ends came to 11 bases. Per germline, CDR1 LNHDA and CDR2 SQIVND (reference sequence). The CDR3 length is 15 residues. TCRdb's copy holds only in-frame clones and misses some; the assay was immunoSEQ multiplex PCR. This sample has tens of thousands of clones, each found more than once. This TCR was sampled from a man aged 40-55 years in good health, CMV-negative, and a related stem cell transplant donor. The V and J genes are TRBV19 and TRBJ2-7, with D unclear. Material: PBMCs. In DNA, the CDR3 is TGTGCCAGTAGTATATCACCGAAGAGCTCCTACGAGCAGTACTTC. It specifies CASSISPKSSYEQYF.